The sequence of this T cell receptor beta chain was determined in a study of healthy donors' naive CD4 and CD8 T cells. Whole-study context: Donors, half of them female, were 20-25, 40-50 or 60-70 years old.

Overall study findings and caveats: CDR3 charge plus V and J genes appeared to account for around 12% of CD4/CD8 variance.

As for this clonotype: Its antigen is unidentified.

This CDR3 comprises 14 residues. Germline-derived CDR1 and CDR2 are LNHDA and SQIVND (reference sequence). V dropped 2 bases and J dropped 6 bases, with 13 bases sitting between them. TCR libraries were built from approximately 520 ng of total RNA by linear amplification. TCRdb processed the reads anew with MiXCR; each CDR3 protein has one entry. The sample holds about 180,000 distinct CDR3 sequences, over 60% seen once. This TCR derives from a pool of human donors in good health; the sample pools cells from several healthy donors. The chain couples TRBV19 to TRBJ1-1, with D tentatively TRBD1 (5 bases). Sequenced input: naive CD4+ and CD8+ T cells sorted from blood, pooled from several donors. CDR3 sequence: CASSIRGVGAEAFF. The CDR3 coding sequence is TGTGCCAGTAGTATAAGAGGGGTGGGGGCTGAAGCTTTCTTT. Using reference TRBV19 and TRBJ1-1 for the parts outside the CDR3, the full variable domain is DGGITQSPKYLFRKEGQNVTLSCEQNLNHDAMYWYRQDPGQGLRLIYYSQIVNDFQKGDIAEGYSVSREKKESFPLTVTSAQKNPTAFYLCASSIRGVGAEAFFGQGTRLTVV.